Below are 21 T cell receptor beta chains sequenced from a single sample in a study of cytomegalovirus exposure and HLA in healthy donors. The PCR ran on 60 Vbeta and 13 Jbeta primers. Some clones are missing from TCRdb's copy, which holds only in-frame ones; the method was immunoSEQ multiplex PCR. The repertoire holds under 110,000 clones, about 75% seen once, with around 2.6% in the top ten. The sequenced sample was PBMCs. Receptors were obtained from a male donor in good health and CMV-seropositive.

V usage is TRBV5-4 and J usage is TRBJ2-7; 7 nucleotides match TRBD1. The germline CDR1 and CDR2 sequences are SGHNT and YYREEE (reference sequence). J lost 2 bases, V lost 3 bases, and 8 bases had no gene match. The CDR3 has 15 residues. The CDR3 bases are TGTGCCAGCAGCTCCCGGGACAGAGCACCCTACGAGCAGTACTTC. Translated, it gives CASSSRDRAPYEQYF.

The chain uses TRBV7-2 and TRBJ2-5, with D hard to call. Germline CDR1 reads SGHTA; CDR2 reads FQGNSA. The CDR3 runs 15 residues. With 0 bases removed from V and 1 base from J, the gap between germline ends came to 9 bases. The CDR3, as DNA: TGTGCCAGCAGCTTAGCTAGTCCCCCCCAAGAGACCCAGTACTTC. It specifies CASSLASPPQETQYF. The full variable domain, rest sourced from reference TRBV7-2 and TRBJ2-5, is GAGVSQSPSNKVTEKGKDVELRCDPISGHTALYWYRQSLGQGLEFLIYFQGNSAPDKSGLPSDRFSAERTGGSVSTLTIQRTQQEDSAVYLCASSLASPPQETQYFGPGTRLLVL.

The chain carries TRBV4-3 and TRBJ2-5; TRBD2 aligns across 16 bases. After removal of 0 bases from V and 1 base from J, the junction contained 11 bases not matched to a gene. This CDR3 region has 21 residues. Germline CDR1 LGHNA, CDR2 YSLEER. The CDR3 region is CASSQEVLWGLAGGLQETQYF. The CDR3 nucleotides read TGCGCCAGCAGCCAAGAAGTACTCTGGGGACTAGCGGGAGGGCTCCAAGAGACCCAGTACTTC.

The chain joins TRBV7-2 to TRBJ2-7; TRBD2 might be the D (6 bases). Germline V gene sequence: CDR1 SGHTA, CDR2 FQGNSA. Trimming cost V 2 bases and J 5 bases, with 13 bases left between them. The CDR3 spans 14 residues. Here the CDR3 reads CASSLNGGINEQYF. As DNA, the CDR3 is TGTGCCAGCAGCTTAAATGGCGGGATCAACGAGCAGTACTTC.

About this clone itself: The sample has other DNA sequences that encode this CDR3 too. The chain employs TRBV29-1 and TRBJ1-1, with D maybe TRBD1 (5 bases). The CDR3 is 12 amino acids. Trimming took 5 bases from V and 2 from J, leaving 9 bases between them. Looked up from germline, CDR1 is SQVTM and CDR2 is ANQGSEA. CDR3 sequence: CSVRRGNTEAFF. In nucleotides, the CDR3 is TGCAGCGTTCGGAGGGGAAACACTGAAGCTTTCTTT.

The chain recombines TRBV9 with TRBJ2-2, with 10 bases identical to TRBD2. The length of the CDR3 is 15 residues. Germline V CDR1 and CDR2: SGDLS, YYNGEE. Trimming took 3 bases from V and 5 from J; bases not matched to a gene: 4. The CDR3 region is CASSGTSGRTGELFF. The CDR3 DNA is TGTGCCAGCAGCGGGACTAGCGGAAGGACCGGGGAGCTGTTTTTT.

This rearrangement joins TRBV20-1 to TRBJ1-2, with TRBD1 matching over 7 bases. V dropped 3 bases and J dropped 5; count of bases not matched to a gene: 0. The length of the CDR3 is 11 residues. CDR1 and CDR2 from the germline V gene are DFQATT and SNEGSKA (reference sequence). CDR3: CSARTGYGYTF. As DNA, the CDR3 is TGCAGTGCTAGGACAGGGTATGGCTACACCTTC.

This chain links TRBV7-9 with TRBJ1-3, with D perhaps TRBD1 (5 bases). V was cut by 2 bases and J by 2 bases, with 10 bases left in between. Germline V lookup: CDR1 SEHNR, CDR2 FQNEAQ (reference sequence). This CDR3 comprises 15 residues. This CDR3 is CASSLSKGAGNTIYF. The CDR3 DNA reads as TGTGCCAGCAGCTTAAGTAAAGGGGCTGGAAACACCATATATTTT.

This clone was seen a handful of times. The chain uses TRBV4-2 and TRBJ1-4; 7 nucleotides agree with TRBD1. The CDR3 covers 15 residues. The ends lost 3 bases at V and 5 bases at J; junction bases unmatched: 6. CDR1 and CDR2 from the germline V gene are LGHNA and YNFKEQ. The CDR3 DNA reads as TGTGCCAGCAGCCATCTTGGGACAGAAAATGAAAAACTGTTTTTT. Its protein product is CASSHLGTENEKLFF.

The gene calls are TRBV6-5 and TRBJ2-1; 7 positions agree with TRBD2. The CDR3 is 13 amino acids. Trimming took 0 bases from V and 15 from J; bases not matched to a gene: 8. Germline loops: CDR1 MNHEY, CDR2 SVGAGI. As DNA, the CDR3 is TGTGCCAGCAGTTACTCTCCAAGCGGCGGGGGGTTCTTC. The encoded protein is CASSYSPSGGGFF.

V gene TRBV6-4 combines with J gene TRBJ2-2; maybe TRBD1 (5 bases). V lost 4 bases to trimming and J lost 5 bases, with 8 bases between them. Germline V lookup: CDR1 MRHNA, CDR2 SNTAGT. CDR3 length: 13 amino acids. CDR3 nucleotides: TGTGCCAGCAGTGCCAGGGTTACCGGGGAGCTGTTTTTT. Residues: CASSARVTGELFF.

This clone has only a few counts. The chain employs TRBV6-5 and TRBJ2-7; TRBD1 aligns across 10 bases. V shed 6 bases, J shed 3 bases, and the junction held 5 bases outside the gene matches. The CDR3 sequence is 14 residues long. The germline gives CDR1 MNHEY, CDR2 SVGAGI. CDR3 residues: CASRTGQGFYEQYF. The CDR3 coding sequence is TGTGCCAGCAGAACGGGACAGGGGTTCTACGAGCAGTACTTC.

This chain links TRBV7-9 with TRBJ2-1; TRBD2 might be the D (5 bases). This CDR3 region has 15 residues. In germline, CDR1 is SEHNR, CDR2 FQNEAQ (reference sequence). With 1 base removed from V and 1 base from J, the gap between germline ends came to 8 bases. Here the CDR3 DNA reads TGTGCCAGCAGCTTAGGACGGGGTTCCTACAATGAGCAGTTCTTC. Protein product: CASSLGRGSYNEQFF.

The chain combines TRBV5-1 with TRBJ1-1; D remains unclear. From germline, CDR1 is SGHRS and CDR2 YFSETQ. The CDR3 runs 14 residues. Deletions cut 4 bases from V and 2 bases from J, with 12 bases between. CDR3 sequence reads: CASSPLLQNTEAFF. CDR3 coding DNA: TGCGCCAGCAGCCCCCTACTCCAAAACACTGAAGCTTTCTTT.

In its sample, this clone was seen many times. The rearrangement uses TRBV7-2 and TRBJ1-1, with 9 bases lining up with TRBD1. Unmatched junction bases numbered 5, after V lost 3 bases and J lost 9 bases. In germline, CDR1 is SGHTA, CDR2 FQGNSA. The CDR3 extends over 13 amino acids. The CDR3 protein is CASSFSGTGQAFF. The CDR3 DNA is TGTGCCAGCAGCTTTTCGGGGACAGGGCAAGCTTTCTTT.

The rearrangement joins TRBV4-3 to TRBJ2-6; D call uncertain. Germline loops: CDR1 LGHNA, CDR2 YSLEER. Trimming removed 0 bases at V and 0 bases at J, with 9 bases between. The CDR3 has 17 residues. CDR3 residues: CASSQDRHSSGANVLTF. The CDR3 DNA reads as TGCGCCAGCAGCCAAGATCGCCACTCCTCTGGGGCCAACGTCCTGACTTTC.

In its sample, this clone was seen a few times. This CDR3 is CASSEGPGKGQPQHF. In nucleotides, the CDR3 is TGTGCCAGCAGCGAAGGCCCAGGGAAGGGTCAGCCCCAGCATTTT. The chain couples TRBV7-9 to TRBJ1-5; TRBD1 is a possible D gene (5 bases). CDR1 SEHNR and CDR2 FQNEAQ come from the germline V gene (reference sequence). This CDR3 is built from 15 residues. V was clipped by 5 bases and J by 6 bases, with 17 bases between them.

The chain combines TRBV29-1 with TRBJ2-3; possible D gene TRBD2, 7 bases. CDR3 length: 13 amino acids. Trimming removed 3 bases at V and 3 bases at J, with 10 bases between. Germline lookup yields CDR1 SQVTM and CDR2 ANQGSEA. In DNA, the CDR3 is TGCAGCGTTGATGGGGGGGCTACAGATACGCAGTATTTT. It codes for CSVDGGATDTQYF.

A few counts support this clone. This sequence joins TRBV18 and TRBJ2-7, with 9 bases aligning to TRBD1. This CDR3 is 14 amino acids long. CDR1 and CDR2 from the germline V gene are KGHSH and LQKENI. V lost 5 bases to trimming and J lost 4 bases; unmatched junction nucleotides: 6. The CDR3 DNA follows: TGTGCCAGCTCATTCATGGGACAGGGTTACGAGCAGTACTTC. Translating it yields CASSFMGQGYEQYF.

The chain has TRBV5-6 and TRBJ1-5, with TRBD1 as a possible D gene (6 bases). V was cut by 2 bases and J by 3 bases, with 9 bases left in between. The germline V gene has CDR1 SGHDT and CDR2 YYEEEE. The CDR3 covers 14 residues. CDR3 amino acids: CASSLGQLNQPQHF. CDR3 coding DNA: TGTGCCAGCAGCTTAGGACAGCTCAATCAGCCCCAGCATTTT.

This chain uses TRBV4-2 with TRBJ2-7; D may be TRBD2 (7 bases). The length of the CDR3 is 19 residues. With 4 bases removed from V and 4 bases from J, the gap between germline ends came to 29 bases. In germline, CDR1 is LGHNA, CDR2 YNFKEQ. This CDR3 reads CASSPYGRNTLGGAYEQYF. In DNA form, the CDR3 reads TGTGCCAGCAGCCCCTACGGTAGGAACACTTTGGGGGGGGCTTACGAGCAGTACTTC.